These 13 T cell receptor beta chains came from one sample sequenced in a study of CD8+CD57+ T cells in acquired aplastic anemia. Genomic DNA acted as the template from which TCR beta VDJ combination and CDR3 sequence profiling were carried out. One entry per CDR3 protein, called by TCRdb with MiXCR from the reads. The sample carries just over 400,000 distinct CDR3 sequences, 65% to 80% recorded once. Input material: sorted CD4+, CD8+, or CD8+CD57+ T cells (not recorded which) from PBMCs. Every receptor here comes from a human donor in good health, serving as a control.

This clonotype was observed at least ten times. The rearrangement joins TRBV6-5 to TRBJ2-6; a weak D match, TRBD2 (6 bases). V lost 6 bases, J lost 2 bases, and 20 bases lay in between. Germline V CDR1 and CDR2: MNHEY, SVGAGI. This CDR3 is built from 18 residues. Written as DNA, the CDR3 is TGTGCCAGCAGAACCGGGACTTGGGGGTGGACTGGGGCCAACGTCCTGACTTTC. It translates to CASRTGTWGWTGANVLTF.

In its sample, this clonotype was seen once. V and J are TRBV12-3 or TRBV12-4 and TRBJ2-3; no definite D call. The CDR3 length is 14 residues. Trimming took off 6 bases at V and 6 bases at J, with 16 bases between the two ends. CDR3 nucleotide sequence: TGTGCCAGCAGCCCAGGACGACCTAAGGATACGCAGTATTTT. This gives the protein CASSPGRPKDTQYF.

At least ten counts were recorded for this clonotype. The CDR3 DNA reads as TGCAGCGTTGCAACAGGGGGCCTGGAGACCCAGTACTTC. Its protein product is CSVATGGLETQYF. V is TRBV29-1 and J is TRBJ2-5; 9 nucleotides match TRBD1. The V segment lost 4 bases and the J segment 5 bases; nucleotides outside the gene matches: 5. Germline V gives CDR1 SQVTM, CDR2 ANQGSEA. The CDR3 has 13 amino acids.

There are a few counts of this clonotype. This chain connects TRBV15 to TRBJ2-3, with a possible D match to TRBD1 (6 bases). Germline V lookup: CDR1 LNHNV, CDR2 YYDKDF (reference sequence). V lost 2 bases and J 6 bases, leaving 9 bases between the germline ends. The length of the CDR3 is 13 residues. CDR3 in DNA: TGTGCCACCAGCAGAACCACAGGGGATACGCAGTATTTT. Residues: CATSRTTGDTQYF. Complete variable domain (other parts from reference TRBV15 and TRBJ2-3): DAMVIQNPRYQVTQFGKPVTLSCSQTLNHNVMYWYQQKSSQAPKLLFHYYDKDFNNEADTPDNFQSRRPNTSFCFLDIRSPGLGDTAMYLCATSRTTGDTQYFGPGTRLTVL.

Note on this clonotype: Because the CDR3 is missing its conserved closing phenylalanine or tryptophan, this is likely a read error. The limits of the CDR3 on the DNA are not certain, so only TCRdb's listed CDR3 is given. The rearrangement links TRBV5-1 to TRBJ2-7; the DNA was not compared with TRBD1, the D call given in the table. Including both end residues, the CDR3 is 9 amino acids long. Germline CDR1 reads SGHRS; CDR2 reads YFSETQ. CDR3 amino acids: CASSLGPTA.

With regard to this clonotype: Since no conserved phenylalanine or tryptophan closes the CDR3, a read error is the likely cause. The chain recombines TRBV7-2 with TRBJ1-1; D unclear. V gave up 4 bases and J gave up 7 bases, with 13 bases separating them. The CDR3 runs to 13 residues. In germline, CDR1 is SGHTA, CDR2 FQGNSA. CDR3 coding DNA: TGTGCCAGCAGCTCGGCAGCAGGTTGTGAAGCTTTCTGT. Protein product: CASSSAAGCEAFC.

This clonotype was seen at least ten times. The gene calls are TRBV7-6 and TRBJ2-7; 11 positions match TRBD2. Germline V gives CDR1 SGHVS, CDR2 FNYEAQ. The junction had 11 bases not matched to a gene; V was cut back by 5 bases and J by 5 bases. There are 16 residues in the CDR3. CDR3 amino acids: CASSPTRLAGTHEQYF. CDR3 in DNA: TGTGCCAGCAGCCCAACGCGACTAGCGGGGACCCACGAGCAGTACTTC.

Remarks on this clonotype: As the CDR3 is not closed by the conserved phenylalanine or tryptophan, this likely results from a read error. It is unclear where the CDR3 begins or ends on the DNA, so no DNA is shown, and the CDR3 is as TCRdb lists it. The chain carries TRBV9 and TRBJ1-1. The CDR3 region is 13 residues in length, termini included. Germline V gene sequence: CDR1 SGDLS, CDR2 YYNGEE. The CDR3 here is CASSAASGGQVDV.

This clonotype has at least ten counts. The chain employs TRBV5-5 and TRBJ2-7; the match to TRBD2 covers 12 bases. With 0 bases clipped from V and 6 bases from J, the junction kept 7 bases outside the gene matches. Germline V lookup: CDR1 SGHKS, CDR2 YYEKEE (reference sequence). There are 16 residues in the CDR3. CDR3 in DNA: TGTGCCAGCAGCTTGGTGCTAGCGGGGGGGCCCAGCGAGCAGTACTTC. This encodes CASSLVLAGGPSEQYF.

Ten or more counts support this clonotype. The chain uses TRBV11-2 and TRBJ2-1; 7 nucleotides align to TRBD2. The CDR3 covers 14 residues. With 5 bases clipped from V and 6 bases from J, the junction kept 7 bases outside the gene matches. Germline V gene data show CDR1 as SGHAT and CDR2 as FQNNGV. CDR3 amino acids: CASSQRSGANEQFF. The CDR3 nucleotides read TGTGCCAGCAGCCAGCGAAGCGGGGCCAATGAGCAGTTCTTC.

Here the CDR3 reads CASSLDRGRNEYLFF. In DNA, the CDR3 is TGTGCCAGCAGCTTAGATAGGGGAAGGAATGAATACCTGTTTTTT. The chain employs TRBV7-2 and TRBJ1-4, with D possibly TRBD1 on 5 matching bases. The V end lost 1 base, the J end lost 14 bases, and 20 bases lay between the germline ends. The CDR3 extends over 15 amino acids. Germline CDR1 SGHTA, CDR2 FQGNSA.

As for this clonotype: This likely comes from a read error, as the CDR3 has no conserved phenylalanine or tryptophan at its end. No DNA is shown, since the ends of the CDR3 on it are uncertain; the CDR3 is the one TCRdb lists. CDR3 loop: CASSETGSTGAHNS. The V and J genes are TRBV2 and TRBJ2-7; the table's D call TRBD1 went unverified against the DNA. Germline V lookup: CDR1 SNHLY, CDR2 FYNNEI. The CDR3 spans 14 amino acids, including both terminal residues.

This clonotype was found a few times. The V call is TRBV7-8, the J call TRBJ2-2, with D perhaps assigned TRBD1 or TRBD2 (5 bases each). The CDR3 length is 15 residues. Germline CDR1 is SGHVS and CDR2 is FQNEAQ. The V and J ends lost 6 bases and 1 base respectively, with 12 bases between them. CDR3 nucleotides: TGTGCCAGCAGGGCCGGGACGGGGAACACCGGGGAGCTGTTTTTT. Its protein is CASRAGTGNTGELFF.